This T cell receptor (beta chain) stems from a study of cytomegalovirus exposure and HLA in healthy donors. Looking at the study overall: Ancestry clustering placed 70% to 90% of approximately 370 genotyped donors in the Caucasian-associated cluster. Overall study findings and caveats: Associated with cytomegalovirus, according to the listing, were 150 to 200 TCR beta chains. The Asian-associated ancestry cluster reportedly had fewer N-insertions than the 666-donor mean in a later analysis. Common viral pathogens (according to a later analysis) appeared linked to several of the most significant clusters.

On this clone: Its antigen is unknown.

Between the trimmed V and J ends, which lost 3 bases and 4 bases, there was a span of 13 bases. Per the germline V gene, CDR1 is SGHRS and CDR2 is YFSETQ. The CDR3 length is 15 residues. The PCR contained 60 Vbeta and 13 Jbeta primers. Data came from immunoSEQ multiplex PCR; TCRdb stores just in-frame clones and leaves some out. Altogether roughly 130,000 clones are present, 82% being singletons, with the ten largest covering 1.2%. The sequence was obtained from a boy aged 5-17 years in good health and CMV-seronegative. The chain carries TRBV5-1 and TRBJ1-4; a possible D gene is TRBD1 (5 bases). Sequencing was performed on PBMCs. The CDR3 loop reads CASSYQGSINEKLFF. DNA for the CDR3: TGCGCCAGCAGCTACCAGGGATCTATTAATGAAAAACTGTTTTTT.